What follows is one TCR beta chain and its context. What it recognizes is unknown. The data were obtained in a study of cytomegalovirus exposure and HLA in healthy donors. Primers for the PCR totalled 60 Vbeta and 13 Jbeta. The repertoire was sequenced with immunoSEQ multiplex PCR; TCRdb's copy has only in-frame clones and lacks some. The sample has approximately 120,000 clones; about 69% are singletons. Germline CDR1 and CDR2: SGHRS and YFSETQ. With 1 base clipped from V and 1 base from J, the junction kept 1 base outside the gene matches. This CDR3 has 15 residues. Overall study results and limits: Sequencing probably produced one cluster of sequence variants that were highly shared. Earlier analysis looked at TCR beta V segments, and most were productive about 87% or about 30% of the time.

This rearrangement joins TRBV5-1 to TRBJ2-2, with TRBD1 matching over 7 bases. Sequenced sample: PBMCs. This TCR was recovered from a man in his thirties or forties in good health and CMV-seronegative. The CDR3 here is CASSLWDRNTGELFF. The CDR3 DNA reads TGCGCCAGCAGCTTGTGGGACAGGAACACCGGGGAGCTGTTTTTT. Full variable domain (remainder filled in from reference TRBV5-1 and TRBJ2-2): KAGVTQTPRYLIKTRGQQVTLSCSPISGHRSVSWYQQTPGQGLQFLFEYFSETQRNKGNFPGRFSGRQFSNSRSEMNVSTLELGDSALYLCASSLWDRNTGELFFGEGSRLTVL.